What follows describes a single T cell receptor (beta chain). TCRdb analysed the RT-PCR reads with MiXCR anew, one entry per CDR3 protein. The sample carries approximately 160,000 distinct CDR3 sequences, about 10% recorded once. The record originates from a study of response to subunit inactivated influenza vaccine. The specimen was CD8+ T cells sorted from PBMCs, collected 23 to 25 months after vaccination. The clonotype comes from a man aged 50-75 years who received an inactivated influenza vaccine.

The CDR3 loop reads CSAGTGLGYEQYF. CDR3 bases: TGCAGCGCCGGGACAGGACTAGGGTACGAGCAGTACTTC. The chain carries TRBV29-1 and TRBJ2-7; TRBD1 might be the D (8 bases). V lost 7 bases and J 4 bases, leaving 17 bases between the germline ends. Germline-derived CDR1 and CDR2 are SQVTM and ANQGSEA. This CDR3 has 13 residues.